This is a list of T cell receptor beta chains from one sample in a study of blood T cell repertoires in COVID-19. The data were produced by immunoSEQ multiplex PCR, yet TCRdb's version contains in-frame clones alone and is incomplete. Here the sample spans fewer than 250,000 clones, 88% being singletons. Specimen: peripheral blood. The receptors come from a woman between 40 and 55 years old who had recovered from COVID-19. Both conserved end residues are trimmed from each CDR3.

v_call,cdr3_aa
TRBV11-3,ASSLGRLNEQF
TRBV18,ASSPPQPFSGANVLT
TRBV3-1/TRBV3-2,ASSQGEDQPQH
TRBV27,ASNSRGRNQPQH
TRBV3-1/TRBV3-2,ASSQINEAF
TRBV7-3,ASSPGTGLGYT
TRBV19,ASMISGQGALGANVLT
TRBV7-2,ASSLGTGVGYT
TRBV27,ASSLSGTGVSRNTIY
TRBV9,ASSVETGESYNSPLH